This passage covers 10 T cell receptor beta chains from one sample sequenced in a study of shared clonotypes between healthy human individuals. Sequenced by immunoSEQ multiplex PCR; TCRdb stores in-frame clones only, minus some. The table includes roughly 2 million clones, 85% to 95% detected once. Positively selected for CCR7, the CD45RO-negative cells used as naive CD8 cells excluded terminally differentiated effector memory CD45RA+ cells. Specimen: naive CD8+ T cells sorted from blood. The receptors originated from a man younger than 35 in good health.

J is TRBJ1-1 and V is TRBV27; D uncertain. This CDR3 spans 13 amino acids. Germline CDR1 reads MNHEY; CDR2 reads SMNVEV (reference sequence). Trimming removed 2 bases at V and 4 bases at J, with 8 bases between. CDR3 in DNA: TGTGCCAGCAGTTTACAACGGGGCACTGAAGCTTTCTTT. Encoded protein: CASSLQRGTEAFF.

The chain uses TRBV15 and TRBJ1-1, with unresolved D. Trimming stripped 1 base from V and 1 base from J, with 7 bases between. There are 14 residues in the CDR3. Per the germline V gene, CDR1 is LNHNV and CDR2 is YYDKDF (reference sequence). CDR3 nucleotides: TGTGCCACCAGCAGAGTACCAGCGAACACTGAAGCTTTCTTT. Encoded protein: CATSRVPANTEAFF.

The chain has TRBV9 and TRBJ2-5; D is possibly TRBD2 (6 bases). The CDR3 extends over 14 amino acids. Germline V gives CDR1 SGDLS, CDR2 YYNGEE. Trimming took 4 bases from V and 1 from J, leaving 11 bases between them. The CDR3 DNA follows: TGTGCCAGCAGCCGGGGGAGGATCCAAGAGACCCAGTACTTC. This gives the protein CASSRGRIQETQYF.

Points on this clone: At the DNA level, this CDR3 is encoded by other sequences in the same sample as well. The V and J genes are TRBV7-6 and TRBJ2-5, with 15 bases aligning to TRBD2. V lost 5 bases, J lost 1 base, and 5 bases stayed unmatched. CDR3 length: 17 residues. The V gene's germline CDR1 is SGHVS and CDR2 FNYEAQ. The CDR3 DNA follows: TGTGCCAGCAGCCCCGGACTAGCGGGAGGGTTCCAAGAGACCCAGTACTTC. Amino acids: CASSPGLAGGFQETQYF. The full variable domain, completed using reference TRBV7-6 and TRBJ2-5, is GAGVSQSPRYKVTKRGQDVALRCDPISGHVSLYWYRQALGQGPEFLTYFNYEAQQDKSGLPNDRFSAERPEGSISTLTIQRTEQRDSAMYRCASSPGLAGGFQETQYFGPGTRLLVL.

V is TRBV11-2 and J is TRBJ2-3; TRBD1 is a possible D gene (5 bases). This CDR3 region has 15 residues. Trimming took 1 base from V and 3 from J, leaving 11 bases between them. Germline CDR1 and CDR2: SGHAT and FQNNGV. Written as DNA, the CDR3 is TGTGCCAGCAGCTTAGTAATAGGGGCTACAGATACGCAGTATTTT. Its protein product is CASSLVIGATDTQYF. Combining the CDR3 with reference TRBV11-2 and TRBJ2-3 gives the whole variable domain EAGVAQSPRYKIIEKRQSVAFWCNPISGHATLYWYQQILGQGPKLLIQFQNNGVVDDSQLPKDRFSAERLKGVDSTLKIQPAKLEDSAVYLCASSLVIGATDTQYFGPGTRLTVL.

This rearrangement joins TRBV19 to TRBJ2-1, with 9 nucleotides matching TRBD2. CDR3 length equals 15 residues. The germline CDR1 and CDR2 sequences are LNHDA and SQIVND (reference sequence). V shed 1 base and J 9 bases; nucleotides not matched to a gene: 7. The CDR3 region has the DNA TGTGCCAGTAGTATAGTCGGTAGCGGGAGTTCTGAGCAGTTCTTC. Translating gives CASSIVGSGSSEQFF.

The V gene is TRBV4-1, the J gene TRBJ2-7; 10 nucleotides agree with TRBD2. J gave up 3 bases and V 1 base, and 12 bases lay outside the gene matches. Germline loops: CDR1 MGHRA, CDR2 YSYEKL. The CDR3 is 18 residues long. CDR3 coding DNA: TGCGCCAGCAGCCAAGGAAGCGTGAGACTAGCGGGCTTCTACGAGCAGTACTTC. This encodes CASSQGSVRLAGFYEQYF.

The chain has TRBV7-9 and TRBJ1-3; the D gene is possibly TRBD1 (6 bases). Germline V gene data show CDR1 as SEHNR and CDR2 as FQNEAQ (reference sequence). The CDR3 has 17 residues. The germline V and J ends were trimmed by 5 bases and 0 bases, with 17 bases remaining between them. DNA of the CDR3: TGTGCCAGCAGCCAGACCAAGACAGGATTCTCTGGAAACACCATATATTTT. It yields the protein CASSQTKTGFSGNTIYF.

About this clone itself: Additional DNA sequences in this sample encode the identical CDR3. The rearrangement joins TRBV27 to TRBJ2-1; the match to TRBD2 covers 16 bases. Germline loops: CDR1 MNHEY, CDR2 SMNVEV (reference sequence). The CDR3 spans 15 residues. V gave up 3 bases and J gave up 7 bases; unmatched junction bases: 0. This CDR3 reads CASSLGLAGGNEQFF. The CDR3 DNA is TGTGCCAGCAGTTTGGGACTAGCGGGGGGGAATGAGCAGTTCTTC.

This chain joins TRBV19 and TRBJ1-2; the D gene is possibly TRBD1 (5 bases). Germline-derived CDR1 and CDR2 are LNHDA and SQIVND (reference sequence). The length of the CDR3 is 17 residues. The ends were cut back, 0 bases at V and 4 bases at J, with 18 bases in the middle. CDR3 sequence reads: CASSIDPPREGFYGYTF. CDR3 nucleotides: TGTGCCAGTAGTATAGATCCTCCCAGGGAGGGGTTCTATGGCTACACCTTC.